These 26 T cell receptor beta chains came from one sample sequenced in a study of blood T cell repertoires in COVID-19. Produced via immunoSEQ multiplex PCR; TCRdb's table is partial and in-frame only. The table lists some 460,000 clones, around 89% of them singletons. Sample: peripheral blood. The receptor source for this set is a woman aged 30 to 39 with acute or convalescent COVID-19.

The gene calls are TRBV5-1 and TRBJ2-1; TRBD2 matches at 13 bases. Unmatched junction bases numbered 5, after V lost 7 bases and J lost 7 bases. The CDR3 has 14 amino acids. Germline V gene lookup returns CDR1 SGHRS and CDR2 YFSETQ. The CDR3: CASYALAGGNEQFF. In nucleotides, the CDR3 is TGCGCCAGCTATGCACTAGCGGGAGGGAATGAGCAGTTCTTC.

This chain joins TRBV3-1 (or the pseudogene TRBV3-2) and TRBJ2-1, with TRBD1 as a possible D gene (5 bases). CDR3 size: 16 residues. V lost 0 bases and J 5 bases, leaving 14 bases between the germline ends. Germline CDR1 reads LGHDT; CDR2 reads YNNKEL (reference sequence). CDR3 amino acids: CASSQDPGRADNEQFF. CDR3 DNA sequence: TGTGCCAGCAGCCAAGATCCGGGCAGGGCAGACAATGAGCAGTTCTTC.

The V and J genes are TRBV5-4 and TRBJ2-1; D gene unclear. V was cut by 4 bases and J by 3 bases, with 11 bases left in between. The CDR3 runs to 14 residues. Germline V CDR1 and CDR2: SGHNT, YYREEE (reference sequence). This chain's CDR3 is CASSRDIIYNEQFF. The CDR3 DNA is TGTGCCAGCAGCCGAGATATCATCTACAATGAGCAGTTCTTC.

V usage is TRBV10-1 and J usage is TRBJ2-4; possibly TRBD1 for D (6 bases). Germline V gene lookup returns CDR1 WNHNN and CDR2 SYGVQD (reference sequence). The CDR3 is 14 amino acids. The V end lost 4 bases, the J end lost 11 bases, and 18 bases lay between the germline ends. CDR3 loop: CASSAFARGDVQYF. The DNA for the CDR3 is TGCGCCAGCAGTGCATTCGCCAGGGGAGACGTTCAGTACTTC.

This sequence joins TRBV2 and TRBJ2-3; TRBD1 matches at 9 bases. Germline V CDR1 and CDR2: SNHLY, FYNNEI. V dropped 6 bases and J dropped 3; count of bases not matched to a gene: 4. There are 14 residues in the CDR3. The CDR3 DNA reads as TGTGCCAGCAGGGGACAGGGAAGTACAGATACGCAGTATTTT. It specifies CASRGQGSTDTQYF.

The J gene is TRBJ2-2, the V gene TRBV3-1 (or the pseudogene TRBV3-2), with 14 bases lining up with TRBD2. The CDR3 loop spans 17 amino acids. After removal of 3 bases from V and 7 bases from J, the junction contained 7 bases not matched to a gene. Per the germline V gene, CDR1 is LGHDT and CDR2 is YNNKEL (reference sequence). This chain's CDR3 is CASSHGGLAGVGGELFF. CDR3 nucleotides: TGTGCCAGCAGCCACGGGGGACTAGCGGGGGTTGGCGGGGAGCTGTTTTTT.

The chain combines TRBV5-1 with TRBJ1-6; possible D gene TRBD1, 6 bases. Trimming pared 5 bases from V and 3 bases from J, leaving 15 bases between. CDR3 length: 16 residues. Looked up from germline, CDR1 is SGHRS and CDR2 is YFSETQ. Written as DNA, the CDR3 is TGCGCCAGCAGTCCGTCGGACAGCAACTATAATTCACCCCTCCACTTT. Protein sequence: CASSPSDSNYNSPLHF. The full variable domain, with the rest looked up from reference TRBV5-1 and TRBJ1-6, is KAGVTQTPRYLIKTRGQQVTLSCSPISGHRSVSWYQQTPGQGLQFLFEYFSETQRNKGNFPGRFSGRQFSNSRSEMNVSTLELGDSALYLCASSPSDSNYNSPLHFGNGTRLTVT.

The rearrangement joins TRBV6-2 or TRBV6-3 to TRBJ2-7, with TRBD2 matching over 10 bases. The CDR3 runs to 14 residues. Germline assignment: CDR1 MNHEY and CDR2 SVGEGT. Trimming at V came to 4 bases and at J to 6 bases, leaving 6 bases not matched to a gene. CDR3 sequence reads: CASSSLAGVFEQYF. As DNA, the CDR3 is TGTGCCAGCAGTTCCCTAGCGGGGGTTTTCGAGCAGTACTTC.

This chain links TRBV9 with TRBJ2-5; perhaps TRBD2 as D (5 bases). V shed 3 bases and J shed 4 bases, with 19 bases lying between them. The CDR3 has 16 residues. Germline CDR1 SGDLS, CDR2 YYNGEE. In DNA form, the CDR3 reads TGTGCCAGCAGCGCCTCGGGCCGCTCTCGGGGAGAGACCCAGTACTTC. Encoded protein: CASSASGRSRGETQYF.

The J gene is TRBJ2-3, the V gene TRBV2; 7 positions match TRBD2. CDR1 is SNHLY, CDR2 FYNNEI, per germline. The CDR3 sequence is 11 residues long. CDR3 sequence: CAWGGTDTQYF. DNA of the CDR3: TGTGCTTGGGGGGGAACAGATACGCAGTATTTT.

The rearrangement links TRBV28 to TRBJ1-5, with 8 bases that match TRBD1. This CDR3 has 16 amino acids. With 2 bases clipped from V and 1 base from J, the junction kept 4 bases outside the gene matches. Germline lookup yields CDR1 MDHEN and CDR2 SYDVKM. CDR3 nucleotides: TGTGCCAGCAGTTTAAGGACAGGGCCAAGCAATCAGCCCCAGCATTTT. This sequence encodes CASSLRTGPSNQPQHF.

The rearrangement links TRBV10-3 to TRBJ1-3; 9 bases fit TRBD1. The trim removed 4 bases at V and 0 bases at J, leaving 4 bases unmatched. This CDR3 spans 16 amino acids. The germline gives CDR1 ENHRY, CDR2 SYGVKD. The CDR3 sequence is CAISGGTGNSGNTIYF. The CDR3 DNA reads as TGTGCCATCAGTGGCGGGACAGGGAACTCTGGAAACACCATATATTTT.

This rearrangement joins TRBV3-1 (or the pseudogene TRBV3-2) to TRBJ2-1, with TRBD2 matching over 7 bases. Losses at the gene ends were 7 bases for V and 9 bases for J; bases not matched to a gene: 12. CDR3 length: 14 residues. CDR1 is LGHDT, CDR2 YNNKEL, per germline (reference sequence). CDR3 nucleotide sequence: TGTGCCAGCAAGGAGCTCTACGGGGAGGGTGAGCAGTTCTTC. Translating gives CASKELYGEGEQFF.

The rearrangement joins TRBV5-5 to TRBJ1-5, with 7 bases aligning to TRBD1. Germline V gene lookup returns CDR1 SGHKS and CDR2 YYEKEE (reference sequence). The J segment lost 0 bases and the V segment lost 7 bases, leaving 1 base of the junction unmatched. The CDR3 is 13 residues long. The CDR3 spells CASGTDSNQPQHF. The CDR3 DNA reads as TGTGCCAGCGGGACAGATAGCAATCAGCCCCAGCATTTT.

Turning to this clone: This could be a read error, since a much larger clone is one nucleotide away. The rearrangement links TRBV11-2 to TRBJ2-1, with D perhaps matching TRBD1 (6 bases). This CDR3 has 13 residues. V was trimmed by 1 base and J by 5 bases, leaving 6 bases between them. Germline CDR1 reads SGHAT; CDR2 reads FQNNGV. CDR3 nucleotide sequence: TGTGCCAGCAGCTTAGGACAGGACAATGAGCAGTTCTTC. As protein: CASSLGQDNEQFF.

V usage is TRBV9 and J usage is TRBJ1-5, with D possibly TRBD1 on 6 matching bases. There are 15 residues in the CDR3. Germline assignment: CDR1 SGDLS and CDR2 YYNGEE. Trimming left V 4 bases short and J 6 bases short, with 17 bases between. The CDR3: CASSRSAQDSQPQHF. The DNA for the CDR3 is TGTGCCAGCAGCCGTTCGGCTCAGGACAGTCAGCCCCAGCATTTT.

The chain employs TRBV30 and TRBJ1-1; D may be TRBD1 (5 bases). CDR1 is GTSNPN and CDR2 is SVGIG in the germline V gene (reference sequence). Trimming left V 5 bases short and J 1 base short, with 14 bases between. This CDR3 is built from 14 residues. Written as DNA, the CDR3 is TGTGCCTGGTGTATAGGGCAGGGGAACACTGAAGCTTTCTTT. Translation gives CAWCIGQGNTEAFF.

This clone came up once. The chain has TRBV7-2 and TRBJ2-5; TRBD2 aligns across 11 bases. This CDR3 spans 17 amino acids. With 0 bases clipped from V and 4 bases from J, the junction kept 7 bases outside the gene matches. Germline CDR1 and CDR2: SGHTA and FQGNSA. As DNA, the CDR3 is TGTGCCAGCAGCTTAGCTCGTAGCGGGGGGGCCCGAGAGACCCAGTACTTC. Translating it yields CASSLARSGGARETQYF.

This clone occurred once. The chain uses TRBV2 and TRBJ1-3; D remains ambiguous. V gave up 6 bases and J gave up 2 bases, with 14 bases separating them. Germline V gene sequence: CDR1 SNHLY, CDR2 FYNNEI. The CDR3 contains 15 residues. The CDR3, as DNA: TGTGCCAGCAGGGCTGGGGAGGGCGCTGGAAACACCATATATTTT. Its protein is CASRAGEGAGNTIYF.

V usage is TRBV7-9 and J usage is TRBJ1-4, with D maybe TRBD1 (6 bases). The CDR3 covers 16 residues. V lost 4 bases and J 3 bases, leaving 15 bases between the germline ends. Germline-derived CDR1 and CDR2 are SEHNR and FQNEAQ (reference sequence). Here the CDR3 reads CASSSLLTGSNEKLFF. For the CDR3, the DNA is TGTGCCAGCAGCTCCCTCCTGACAGGATCTAATGAAAAACTGTTTTTT.

The chain is built from TRBV30 and TRBJ2-1; D is unclear. V was cut by 0 bases and J by 5 bases, with 8 bases left in between. The germline V gene has CDR1 GTSNPN and CDR2 SVGIG (reference sequence). There are 13 residues in the CDR3. The CDR3 DNA reads as TGTGCCTGGAGTGTAGTCGGTGACAATGAGCAGTTCTTC. Translation gives CAWSVVGDNEQFF.

The chain is built from TRBV15 and TRBJ1-6; maybe TRBD1 (6 bases). The ends were cut back, 3 bases at V and 0 bases at J, with 15 bases in the middle. The CDR3 has 18 amino acids. Germline CDR1 LNHNV, CDR2 YYDKDF (reference sequence). CDR3: CATSSQGQTTSYNSPLHF. The CDR3 DNA sequence: TGTGCCACCAGCAGCCAAGGACAGACCACCTCCTATAATTCACCCCTCCACTTT.

The V gene is TRBV19, the J gene TRBJ1-3, with 8 bases that match TRBD1. J gave up 0 bases and V 11 bases, and 27 bases lay outside the gene matches. The CDR3 covers 21 residues. Per the germline V gene, CDR1 is LNHDA and CDR2 is SQIVND (reference sequence). The CDR3 loop is CAGKTRNGTGPPKFSGNTIYF. The CDR3 DNA reads as TGTGCCGGGAAGACTAGAAACGGGACAGGTCCTCCGAAATTCTCTGGAAACACCATATATTTT.

J is TRBJ2-2 and V is TRBV7-6; TRBD1 is a possible D gene (6 bases). V shed 3 bases and J shed 1 base, with 12 bases lying between them. Germline V gene data show CDR1 as SGHVS and CDR2 as FNYEAQ. The CDR3 extends over 16 amino acids. The CDR3 reads CASSFTPGQNTGELFF. The DNA of the CDR3 is TGTGCCAGCAGCTTCACGCCGGGACAGAACACCGGGGAGCTGTTTTTT.

The chain is built from TRBV11-2 and TRBJ2-7; TRBD1 matches 9 bases. J lost 3 bases, V lost 0 bases, and 3 bases had no gene match. CDR3 length equals 15 residues. Germline loops: CDR1 SGHAT, CDR2 FQNNGV. The CDR3 region has the DNA TGTGCCAGCAGCTTAGAGGGGACAGGGATCTACGAGCAGTACTTC. Amino acids: CASSLEGTGIYEQYF.

This rearrangement joins TRBV2 to TRBJ1-6; tentative D call: TRBD1 (5 bases). The germline V gene encodes CDR1 SNHLY and CDR2 FYNNEI. CDR3 length equals 15 residues. V was pared by 4 bases and J by 6 bases, with 13 bases between. CDR3 sequence: CASSGRQQANSPLHF. Written as DNA, the CDR3 is TGTGCCAGCAGTGGTCGACAGCAAGCTAATTCACCCCTCCACTTT.